The sequence of this TCR beta chain was determined in a study of T cell responses to AZD1222 COVID-19 vaccine (dated by TCRdb to about 2021). Regarding the research as a whole: TCR sequencing covered 230 to 250 trial participants: roughly 200 given two doses of AZD1222 and approximately 26 given two doses of MenACWY control vaccine. Trial participants were enrolled by age into subgroups of 18-55, 56-69 and 70-plus years, and around 150, 29 and 61 TCR-sequenced participants, respectively, were included in these subgroups. Results and caveats for the whole study, not just this receptor: Because no day 14 peak-response samples were available, repertoires were characterized only after the peak T cell response. Nearly half of unique spike-specific TCRs reportedly recognized epitopes outside regions mutated in the B.1.351 and B.1.1.7 variants. The 56-69-year group was small, and its depth increase did not reach significance, likely because of low power. After two AZD1222 doses, both the breadth and the depth of spike-specific TCRs were significantly higher than at day 0 and than in MenACWY recipients. Participants were mostly white British and included more females than males, and it was suggested by the authors that clonal diversity may have been underestimated. Conclusions about previously exposed vaccinees are limited because only a handful of AZD1222 recipients were SARS-CoV-2 seropositive at baseline. CD4 TCRs associated with the vaccine covered the entire spike protein, and the dominant responses were in regions 160-218 and 743-854.

Sample time point, as interpreted from the label and publication: about 28 days (+/-7) after the second vaccine dose. Because spike-specific TCR depth and breadth did not differ between the two schedules, AZD1222 recipients who got a second dose at roughly 4 weeks were pooled with those who got a second dose at roughly 12 weeks. Vaccinee samples were obtained from the UK trials COV001 and COV002, which included a single-blind randomized controlled phase 2/3 trial of AZD1222 (ChAdOx1 nCoV-19) in healthy adults. Trial participant PBMC samples were collected at day 0 and day 28 after the second dose for TCRbeta chain sequencing. On this clone itself: What antigen it recognizes has not been identified. No much larger clone is present one base from it, and per-base qualities are unavailable.

The CDR3 regions of human TCRbeta chains were analyzed by immunosequencing. The authors' analysis ran thus. Repertoire TCRs were matched against a reference library of SARS-CoV-2-specific TCRs generated with the MIRA antigen-specificity platform. Breadth meant the fraction of unique TCRs that were SARS-CoV-2-associated, whereas depth meant the fraction of total T cells that were SARS-CoV-2-associated. Using the MIRA data, each spike-specific TCR was assigned both to the spike region to which the TCR was reactive and to a CD4 or CD8 class. Log10-transformed breadth and depth values were compared by one-way ANOVA with Sidak's multiple comparisons tests. The source is immuneACCESS, and TCRdb retained only in-frame sequences with V and J called. Part of the clones is not carried over; for the studies checked, unresolved V genes explain less than half of this, and the remainder is unexplained. That table gives V, J and clone size, and the DNA gave D and trimming. The sample table records about 56,000 clones; roughly 90% of these occur just once. The top ten hold 6% to 7.5% of the sample.

Germline trimming: 4 bases from V, 10 bases from J; junction bases outside gene matches: 10. The germline V gene specifies SGHNT as CDR1 and YENEEA as CDR2. The CDR3 runs 14 amino acids, cysteine and phenylalanine included. Of the read, only the CDR3 DNA is kept; its 42 bases are in frame from base 1. The material was peripheral blood, obtained 28 days after the second AZD1222 dose. The chain is assembled from TRBV11-3 and TRBJ2-1, with 7 middle bases fitting TRBD2. This sequence originates from an adult who received the AZD1222 COVID-19 vaccine. The DNA sequence is as follows: TGTGCCAGCAGCTCCCGGGCCCGTAGCGGGGAGCAGTTCTTC. It specifies CASSSRARSGEQFF.